Following are 25 T cell receptor beta chains from one sample sequenced in a study of PD-1 blockade in classical Hodgkin lymphoma. Brentuximab vedotin exposure varied, and every patient relapsed after autologous stem cell transplantation. Assay used: immunoSEQ multiplex PCR; TCRdb lists only in-frame clones, some missing. This sample has some 38,000 clones, with about three quarters found just once. Here the sequenced sample was peripheral blood mononuclear cells (PBMCs), taken at baseline. These receptors were taken from a human donor with classical Hodgkin lymphoma.

The chain carries TRBV4-2 and TRBJ2-4; the D is unclear. The CDR3 has 16 residues. V lost 1 base and J 0 bases, leaving 10 bases between the germline ends. In germline, CDR1 is LGHNA, CDR2 YNFKEQ. The DNA of the CDR3 is TGTGCCAGCAGCCAAGGATCCCCGTTAGCCAAAAACATTCAGTACTTC. It is translated as CASSQGSPLAKNIQYF.

A remark on this clone: Other DNA sequences from this sample encode an identical CDR3 as well. V usage is TRBV7-9 and J usage is TRBJ1-5; no firm D call. V gave up 3 bases and J gave up 4 bases, with 7 bases separating them. The CDR3 contains 13 residues. The germline V gene encodes CDR1 SEHNR and CDR2 FQNEAQ (reference sequence). The DNA of the CDR3 is TGTGCCAGCAGCTTGGGCCCAAATCAGCCCCAGCATTTT. Translation gives CASSLGPNQPQHF.

CDR3 amino acids: CASSFQGSYNEQFF. CDR3 nucleotides: TGTGCCAGCAGTTTCCAGGGTTCCTACAATGAGCAGTTCTTC. The gene calls are TRBV27 and TRBJ2-1; TRBD1 might be the D (5 bases). This CDR3 region has 14 residues. V was clipped by 3 bases and J by 1 base, with 7 bases between them. CDR1 is MNHEY, CDR2 SMNVEV, per germline (reference sequence).

The rearrangement links TRBV28 to TRBJ1-2; D is perhaps TRBD1 (5 bases). CDR1 MDHEN and CDR2 SYDVKM come from the germline V gene. The V end was cut by 5 bases, the J end by 0 bases, with 13 bases between. The CDR3 contains 15 residues. CDR3 bases: TGTGCCAGCAGTGAACTTTGGGGGTCTAACTATGGCTACACCTTC. Protein product: CASSELWGSNYGYTF.

The chain recombines TRBV7-6 with TRBJ2-3, with TRBD2 matching over 7 bases. The V gene end was trimmed by 4 bases and the J gene end by 5 bases; junction bases not matched to a gene: 0. Germline CDR1 SGHVS, CDR2 FNYEAQ. The CDR3 covers 12 residues. CDR3 residues: CASSSGGDTQYF. In nucleotides, the CDR3 is TGTGCCAGCAGCTCGGGGGGAGATACGCAGTATTTT.

The J gene is TRBJ2-7, the V gene TRBV6-5; 7 nucleotides agree with TRBD2. Losses at the gene ends were 6 bases for V and 6 bases for J; bases not matched to a gene: 8. The germline CDR1 and CDR2 sequences are MNHEY and SVGAGI. This CDR3 comprises 13 residues. DNA of the CDR3: TGTGCCAGCAGGCCGGGACTACGGAGCGAGCAGTACTTC. It encodes CASRPGLRSEQYF.

The chain recombines TRBV7-6 with TRBJ2-7; D not certain. Germline V gene sequence: CDR1 SGHVS, CDR2 FNYEAQ. Deletions cut 3 bases from V and 0 bases from J, with 9 bases between. The CDR3 extends over 14 amino acids. The CDR3: CASSFSWDSYEQYF. CDR3 sequence (DNA): TGTGCCAGCAGCTTTAGTTGGGACTCCTACGAGCAGTACTTC.

J is TRBJ2-2 and V is TRBV14; D unresolved. CDR3 length: 14 amino acids. Trimming pared 4 bases from V and 2 bases from J, leaving 8 bases between. Germline V gene sequence: CDR1 SGHDN, CDR2 FVKESK. The CDR3 protein is CASSLYSNTGELFF. CDR3 DNA sequence: TGTGCCAGCAGCCTTTACAGTAACACCGGGGAGCTGTTTTTT.

The genes are TRBV6-1 and TRBJ2-3, with a weak D call TRBD2 (5 bases). V lost 3 bases, J lost 0 bases, and 7 bases lay in between. Germline loops: CDR1 MNHNS, CDR2 SASEGT. The CDR3 totals 14 residues. Here the CDR3 reads CASSESGSTDTQYF. The DNA for the CDR3 is TGTGCCAGCAGTGAGTCGGGAAGCACAGATACGCAGTATTTT.

The table lists this clone with a few counts. The J gene is TRBJ1-5, the V gene TRBV30, with D possibly TRBD1 on 5 matching bases. This CDR3 has 11 residues. V was pared by 2 bases and J by 11 bases, with 10 bases between. Germline CDR1 reads GTSNPN; CDR2 reads SVGIG (reference sequence). CDR3: CAWSWQGTQHF. The CDR3 DNA reads as TGTGCCTGGAGTTGGCAGGGAACCCAGCATTTT.

The chain recombines TRBV9 with TRBJ2-1, with D perhaps matching TRBD2 (5 bases). CDR1 SGDLS and CDR2 YYNGEE come from the germline V gene. CDR3 length: 16 residues. V was pared by 4 bases and J by 4 bases, with 18 bases between. DNA of the CDR3: TGTGCCAGCAGCACGCCTAGCAGCCCCCCTTACAATGAGCAGTTCTTC. It translates to CASSTPSSPPYNEQFF. The full variable domain, rest sourced from reference TRBV9 and TRBJ2-1, is DSGVTQTPKHLITATGQRVTLRCSPRSGDLSVYWYQQSLDQGLQFLIQYYNGEERAKGNILERFSAQQFPDLHSELNLSSLELGDSALYFCASSTPSSPPYNEQFFGPGTRLTVL.

The gene calls are TRBV6-6 and TRBJ2-1; 8 bases map to TRBD1. The CDR3 extends over 16 amino acids. V trimming: 2 bases; J trimming: 3 bases; junction bases outside the gene matches: 6. Germline values: CDR1 MNHNY, CDR2 SVGAGI (reference sequence). The CDR3 is CASSYLRQGSYNEQFF. DNA of the CDR3: TGTGCCAGCAGTTACCTTCGACAGGGGAGCTACAATGAGCAGTTCTTC.

This clone qualifies as medium-sized. The J gene is TRBJ2-5, the V gene TRBV30; D may match TRBD1 or TRBD2 (5 bases each). V was trimmed by 3 bases and J by 5 bases, leaving 13 bases between them. The CDR3 loop spans 13 amino acids. CDR1 GTSNPN and CDR2 SVGIG come from the germline V gene (reference sequence). The CDR3 DNA follows: TGTGCCTGGAGGGACTTGGGGCCTGAGACCCAGTACTTC. Translated: CAWRDLGPETQYF.

In the case of this clone: No DNA is shown, since the ends of the CDR3 on it are uncertain; the CDR3 is the one TCRdb lists. This rearrangement joins TRBV28 to TRBJ1-6. The CDR3 is 15 residues long, ends included. Germline CDR1 is MDHEN and CDR2 is SYDVKM. The CDR3 region is CASILGGTDHSPLHF.

The chain combines TRBV5-4 with TRBJ2-3; D perhaps matches TRBD2 (5 bases). This CDR3 has 13 residues. The germline V gene has CDR1 SGHNT and CDR2 YYREEE (reference sequence). V was pared by 4 bases and J by 1 base, with 7 bases between. As DNA, the CDR3 is TGTGCCAGCAGCCACGGGGGCACAGATACGCAGTATTTT. This sequence encodes CASSHGGTDTQYF.

The V and J genes are TRBV7-2 and TRBJ2-7, with D perhaps TRBD2 (5 bases). Trimming removed 3 bases at V and 2 bases at J, with 11 bases between. Germline CDR1 is SGHTA and CDR2 is FQGNSA. The CDR3 loop spans 14 amino acids. CDR3 coding DNA: TGTGCCAGCAGCTTTGGACTCTCGGCCTACGAGCAGTACTTC. Its translation: CASSFGLSAYEQYF.

This clone was counted only a few times. This sequence joins TRBV6-5 and TRBJ1-5; TRBD1 is a possible D gene (6 bases). Germline V lookup: CDR1 MNHEY, CDR2 SVGAGI. The CDR3 has 13 amino acids. The germline V and J ends were trimmed by 6 bases and 4 bases, with 10 bases remaining between them. This CDR3 is CASSRQGNQPQHF. The DNA for the CDR3 is TGTGCCAGCAGCCGTCAGGGGAATCAGCCCCAGCATTTT.

This chain uses TRBV29-1 with TRBJ2-7; no clear D. V was clipped by 7 bases and J by 4 bases, with 14 bases between them. From germline, CDR1 is SQVTM and CDR2 ANQGSEA. CDR3 length: 12 amino acids. The CDR3: CSAGLPGYEQYF. In DNA, the CDR3 is TGCAGCGCTGGCCTACCGGGTTACGAGCAGTACTTC.

In this sample, this clone turned up once. The V call is TRBV27, the J call TRBJ1-2, with TRBD1 matching 9 bases. This CDR3 has 13 residues. V shed 4 bases, J shed 8 bases, and the junction held 5 bases outside the gene matches. Germline values: CDR1 MNHEY, CDR2 SMNVEV (reference sequence). The CDR3 nucleotides are TGTGCCAGCAGTTCTTGGACAGGGGTCGGCTACACCTTC. Its protein is CASSSWTGVGYTF.

With respect to this clone: This sequence may be a read error, since a much larger clone differs from it by one base. The CDR3 reads CASSGPGPLNTEAFF. The DNA for the CDR3 is TGCGCCAGCAGTGGGCCGGGGCCCTTGAACACTGAAGCTTTCTTT. The chain is built from TRBV10-1 and TRBJ1-1, with D maybe TRBD1 (5 bases). V was shortened by 4 bases and J by 0 bases, with 12 bases between the two germline ends. CDR3 length: 15 residues. Germline assignment: CDR1 WNHNN and CDR2 SYGVQD (reference sequence).

This rearrangement joins TRBV29-1 to TRBJ2-7; D is perhaps TRBD1 (6 bases). This CDR3 has 12 residues. Germline lookup yields CDR1 SQVTM and CDR2 ANQGSEA. V gave up 7 bases and J gave up 2 bases, with 12 bases separating them. DNA of the CDR3: TGCAGCGCAGGGACAACTGCCTACGAGCAGTACTTC. Its translation is CSAGTTAYEQYF.

The chain has TRBV6-5 and TRBJ1-1, with TRBD1 identical over 9 bases. Trimming removed 4 bases from V and 5 bases from J; junction bases left unmatched: 8. The CDR3 consists of 15 residues. Looked up from germline, CDR1 is MNHEY and CDR2 is SVGAGI. The CDR3 bases are TGTGCCAGCAGTTTACAGGGGGCGCATAGAACTGAAGCTTTCTTT. It yields the protein CASSLQGAHRTEAFF.

In its sample, this clone was seen a few times. V is TRBV30 and J is TRBJ2-7; the D is unclear. V gave up 0 bases and J gave up 0 bases, with 9 bases separating them. In germline, CDR1 is GTSNPN, CDR2 SVGIG (reference sequence). The CDR3 totals 14 residues. CDR3 in amino acids: CAWSVVAASYEQYF. The CDR3 coding sequence is TGTGCCTGGAGTGTCGTGGCCGCCTCCTACGAGCAGTACTTC. Drawing the rest from reference TRBV30 and TRBJ2-7, the complete variable domain is SQTIHQWPATLVQPVGSPLSLECTVEGTSNPNLYWYRQAAGRGLQLLFYSVGIGQISSEVPQNLSASRPQDRQFILSSKKLLLSDSGFYLCAWSVVAASYEQYFGPGTRLTVT.

This chain connects TRBV27 to TRBJ1-6; 7 bases line up with TRBD1. Germline lookup yields CDR1 MNHEY and CDR2 SMNVEV (reference sequence). The V gene end was trimmed by 3 bases and the J gene end by 10 bases; junction bases not matched to a gene: 3. This CDR3 region has 13 residues. CDR3 nucleotide sequence: TGTGCCAGCAGTTTGTCAGGGGGATCACCCCTCCACTTT. It translates to CASSLSGGSPLHF.

The J gene is TRBJ2-1, the V gene TRBV28, with D hard to call. This CDR3 is built from 15 residues. V was pared by 4 bases and J by 0 bases, with 10 bases between. The V gene's germline CDR1 is MDHEN and CDR2 SYDVKM. The chain's CDR3 is CASSSSRRSYNEQFF. CDR3 coding DNA: TGTGCCAGCAGTTCCTCTAGACGCTCCTACAATGAGCAGTTCTTC.